This passage covers 24 T cell receptor beta chains from one sample sequenced in a study of shared clonotypes between healthy human individuals. Generated by immunoSEQ multiplex PCR, the TCRdb table keeps only in-frame clones and is missing some. The sample has about 1.1 million clones, 78% seen once; the top ten hold around 0.61%. What was sequenced was memory CD4+ T cells from PBMCs. The subset is: CD45RA-negative fraction. Receptors originate from a man aged 18-30 years in good health. Some clones in this sample may be carry-over from other donors' samples.

The chain carries TRBV27 and TRBJ1-1; D gene ambiguous. V was trimmed by 5 bases and J by 5 bases, leaving 15 bases between them. CDR3 length: 14 residues. Germline assignment: CDR1 MNHEY and CDR2 SMNVEV (reference sequence). The CDR3 loop reads CASSPREARTEAFF. The DNA for the CDR3 is TGTGCCAGCAGTCCCCGGGAAGCGAGGACTGAAGCTTTCTTT.

The V call is TRBV6-5, the J call TRBJ2-3; D is uncertain. This CDR3 comprises 14 residues. The V end was cut by 7 bases, the J end by 0 bases, with 11 bases between. Germline V gene data show CDR1 as MNHEY and CDR2 as SVGAGI. The CDR3 loop reads CASTSGHSTDTQYF. For the CDR3, the DNA is TGTGCCAGCACTAGTGGCCATAGCACAGATACGCAGTATTTT.

This chain uses TRBV25-1 with TRBJ2-2, with TRBD2 matching 7 bases. V was clipped by 4 bases and J by 6 bases; unmatched bases: 14. Germline assignment: CDR1 MGHDK and CDR2 SYGVNS. The CDR3 loop spans 17 amino acids. The DNA of the CDR3 is TGTGCCAGCAGTGCCGGGACTATCTTTGACACGCCCGGGGAGCTGTTTTTT. Translated: CASSAGTIFDTPGELFF.

This clone was detected only once. The V gene is TRBV29-1, the J gene TRBJ2-5; a weak D match, TRBD2 (6 bases). The germline gives CDR1 SQVTM, CDR2 ANQGSEA. The V and J ends lost 5 bases and 0 bases respectively, with 7 bases between them. The CDR3 is 12 amino acids. Here the CDR3 DNA reads TGCAGCGTTCGCGGGAACCAAGAGACCCAGTACTTC. It specifies CSVRGNQETQYF.

The CDR3 DNA is TGTGCCAGCAGTGAAGTCGCTAGCGGGTTCTACAATGAGCAGTTCTTC. Its translation is CASSEVASGFYNEQFF. The rearrangement joins TRBV6-1 to TRBJ2-1; 8 nucleotides match TRBD2. Germline lookup yields CDR1 MNHNS and CDR2 SASEGT. V was pared by 1 base and J by 3 bases, with 5 bases of the junction left unmatched. CDR3 length: 16 amino acids.

The rearrangement joins TRBV5-1 to TRBJ1-3; the D is unclear. CDR3 length equals 15 residues. From germline, CDR1 is SGHRS and CDR2 YFSETQ. V dropped 2 bases and J dropped 0 bases, with 9 bases sitting between them. As DNA, the CDR3 is TGCGCCAGCAGCTTTGACGACCACTCTGGAAACACCATATATTTT. Protein sequence: CASSFDDHSGNTIYF. Filled out from reference TRBV5-1 and TRBJ1-3, the complete variable domain reads KAGVTQTPRYLIKTRGQQVTLSCSPISGHRSVSWYQQTPGQGLQFLFEYFSETQRNKGNFPGRFSGRQFSNSRSEMNVSTLELGDSALYLCASSFDDHSGNTIYFGEGSWLTVV.

The chain uses TRBV28 and TRBJ2-1; 7 nucleotides agree with TRBD2. The CDR3 consists of 14 residues. V dropped 6 bases and J dropped 1; count of bases not matched to a gene: 3. Germline assignment: CDR1 MDHEN and CDR2 SYDVKM. The CDR3 coding sequence is TGTGCCAGCAGGAGCGGGGATTCCTACAATGAGCAGTTCTTC. Translation: CASRSGDSYNEQFF. The entire variable domain, with the rest obtained from reference TRBV28 and TRBJ2-1, is as follows: DVKVTQSSRYLVKRTGEKVFLECVQDMDHENMFWYRQDPGLGLRLIYFSYDVKMKEKGDIPEGYSVSREKKERFSLILESASTNQTSMYLCASRSGDSYNEQFFGPGTRLTVL.

This clone appeared a single time. The chain links TRBV4-3 to TRBJ2-1, with D tentatively TRBD1 (5 bases). The CDR3 covers 17 residues. From germline, CDR1 is LGHNA and CDR2 YSLEER. V dropped 0 bases and J dropped 2 bases, with 14 bases sitting between them. CDR3 region: CASSQEVTTETYNEQFF. The CDR3 nucleotides are TGCGCCAGCAGCCAAGAGGTAACGACAGAAACCTACAATGAGCAGTTCTTC.

This chain connects TRBV7-9 to TRBJ2-7; D uncertain. CDR1 is SEHNR, CDR2 FQNEAQ, per germline (reference sequence). V lost 5 bases to trimming and J lost 6 bases, with 14 bases between them. The CDR3 covers 13 residues. DNA of the CDR3: TGTGCCAGCAGCCTGGGCCTAGTAGGCGAGCAGTACTTC. Its translation: CASSLGLVGEQYF. Full variable domain (missing parts from reference TRBV7-9 and TRBJ2-7): DTGVSQNPRHKITKRGQNVTFRCDPISEHNRLYWYRQTLGQGPEFLTYFQNEAQLEKSRLLSDRFSAERPKGSFSTLEIQRTEQGDSAMYLCASSLGLVGEQYFGPGTRLTVT.

The rearrangement uses TRBV28 and TRBJ1-1, with a possible D match to TRBD1 (6 bases). Germline V gives CDR1 MDHEN, CDR2 SYDVKM. The germline V and J ends were trimmed by 2 bases and 1 base, with 17 bases remaining between them. The CDR3 covers 17 residues. The CDR3 nucleotides are TGTGCCAGCAGTTTAAGTACGGGGGCGGCGGGGAACACTGAAGCTTTCTTT. Its protein is CASSLSTGAAGNTEAFF.

This clone was picked up many times. The V call is TRBV6-1, the J call TRBJ1-4; the D is unclear. The CDR3 consists of 14 residues. With 2 bases removed from V and 10 bases from J, the gap between germline ends came to 14 bases. Germline loops: CDR1 MNHNS, CDR2 SASEGT. The CDR3 region has the DNA TGTGCCAGCAGTGAATGGGAGGCTATGGGAAAACTGTTTTTT. Its translation: CASSEWEAMGKLFF.

The chain combines TRBV7-9 with TRBJ2-2; D is unclear. V dropped 1 base and J dropped 5 bases, with 5 bases sitting between them. This CDR3 is built from 13 residues. Germline CDR1 and CDR2: SEHNR and FQNEAQ (reference sequence). The CDR3 bases are TGTGCCAGCAGCTTAGTCGAGACCGGGGAGCTGTTTTTT. Translated: CASSLVETGELFF. Full variable domain (outside the CDR3, taken from reference TRBV7-9 and TRBJ2-2): DTGVSQNPRHKITKRGQNVTFRCDPISEHNRLYWYRQTLGQGPEFLTYFQNEAQLEKSRLLSDRFSAERPKGSFSTLEIQRTEQGDSAMYLCASSLVETGELFFGEGSRLTVL.

The sample holds one count of this clone. This chain links TRBV18 with TRBJ2-1; TRBD2 is a possible D gene (5 bases). CDR3 size: 14 residues. Germline V lookup: CDR1 KGHSH, CDR2 LQKENI. Between the trimmed V and J ends, which lost 6 bases and 1 base, there was a span of 10 bases. The CDR3 spells CASSTSGSYNEQFF. The CDR3 DNA is TGTGCCAGCTCGACCTCGGGGTCCTACAATGAGCAGTTCTTC.

The rearrangement uses TRBV7-8 and TRBJ1-5; no reliable D call. The germline V and J ends were trimmed by 3 bases and 0 bases, with 15 bases remaining between them. The CDR3 contains 17 residues. CDR1 is SGHVS and CDR2 is FQNEAQ in the germline V gene. In DNA form, the CDR3 reads TGTGCCAGCAGCTTGACTCGGGAGCCGTATAGCAATCAGCCCCAGCATTTT. This encodes CASSLTREPYSNQPQHF.

This chain links TRBV7-2 with TRBJ2-3; D gene unclear. Germline assignment: CDR1 SGHTA and CDR2 FQGNSA. V lost 6 bases, J lost 5 bases, and 12 bases lay in between. This CDR3 comprises 13 residues. The CDR3 protein is CASSLVRVDTQYF. The CDR3 nucleotides read TGTGCCAGCAGTCTGGTCCGGGTAGATACGCAGTATTTT.

CDR3 sequence (DNA): TGCGCCAGCAGCTTGCTGCAGGGGGATGGGTCTAATGAGCAGTTCTTC. Translating it yields CASSLLQGDGSNEQFF. The chain recombines TRBV5-1 with TRBJ2-1, with TRBD1 matching over 7 bases. CDR1 SGHRS and CDR2 YFSETQ come from the germline V gene. Losses at the gene ends were 1 base for V and 7 bases for J; bases not matched to a gene: 11. This CDR3 region has 16 residues. Together with reference TRBV5-1 and TRBJ2-1, the CDR3 gives the full variable domain: KAGVTQTPRYLIKTRGQQVTLSCSPISGHRSVSWYQQTPGQGLQFLFEYFSETQRNKGNFPGRFSGRQFSNSRSEMNVSTLELGDSALYLCASSLLQGDGSNEQFFGPGTRLTVL.

The chain links TRBV19 to TRBJ2-4; D perhaps matches TRBD1 (6 bases). The CDR3 sequence is 15 residues long. Germline loops: CDR1 LNHDA, CDR2 SQIVND (reference sequence). The V gene lost 5 bases and the J gene lost 2 bases, with 13 bases spanning the gap. CDR3 region: CASSSAGAPKNIQYF. CDR3 bases: TGTGCCAGTAGTTCAGCAGGGGCGCCCAAAAACATTCAGTACTTC.

A single count supports this clone. The chain recombines TRBV6-5 with TRBJ1-2; 10 positions agree with TRBD1. Germline CDR1 is MNHEY and CDR2 is SVGAGI. V shed 2 bases, J shed 6 bases, and the junction held 3 bases outside the gene matches. This CDR3 has 14 amino acids. In DNA form, the CDR3 reads TGTGCCAGCAGTTACACGGGACAGGGGAATGGCTACACCTTC. Translated, it gives CASSYTGQGNGYTF.

The chain employs TRBV30 and TRBJ1-6, with a weak D call TRBD1 (6 bases). The V end was cut by 0 bases, the J end by 10 bases, with 19 bases between. The CDR3 totals 16 residues. The germline CDR1 and CDR2 sequences are GTSNPN and SVGIG (reference sequence). The CDR3 DNA reads TGTGCCTGGAGTGTACGTCGGGACAACCGCGGGTCACCCCTCCACTTT. Its protein is CAWSVRRDNRGSPLHF.

The V call is TRBV2, the J call TRBJ1-1; D gene uncertain. The V end was cut by 8 bases, the J end by 0 bases, with 10 bases between. The CDR3 contains 13 residues. Germline V CDR1 and CDR2: SNHLY, FYNNEI. The CDR3 nucleotides are TGTGCCAGCCGGTGGGCGGTGAACACTGAAGCTTTCTTT. Translated, it gives CASRWAVNTEAFF.

The genes are TRBV30 and TRBJ1-1; TRBD1 aligns across 7 bases. CDR3 length: 12 amino acids. The germline V gene encodes CDR1 GTSNPN and CDR2 SVGIG (reference sequence). The V segment lost 3 bases and the J segment 10 bases; nucleotides outside the gene matches: 8. This CDR3 is CAWRGTGDGAFF. In DNA form, the CDR3 reads TGTGCCTGGAGAGGCACAGGGGACGGAGCTTTCTTT.

The CDR3 bases are TGTGCCAGCTCACTCTCTGGGGCCAACGTCCTGACTTTC. It yields the protein CASSLSGANVLTF. The chain uses TRBV18 and TRBJ2-6; D remains unclear. The CDR3 loop spans 13 amino acids. Trimming pared 4 bases from V and 0 bases from J, leaving 1 base between. Germline V CDR1 and CDR2: KGHSH, LQKENI. Filled out from reference TRBV18 and TRBJ2-6, the complete variable domain reads NAGVMQNPRHLVRRRGQEARLRCSPMKGHSHVYWYRQLPEEGLKFMVYLQKENIIDESGMPKERFSAEFPKEGPSILRIQQVVRGDSAAYFCASSLSGANVLTFGAGSRLTVL.

This clone occurred once. V gene TRBV7-2 combines with J gene TRBJ1-2; D call uncertain. Germline V gives CDR1 SGHTA, CDR2 FQGNSA. The CDR3 is made up of 14 amino acids. The V end lost 1 base, the J end lost 5 bases, and 11 bases lay between the germline ends. The CDR3 is CASSLGRQVYGYTF. Written as DNA, the CDR3 is TGTGCCAGCAGCTTAGGACGTCAAGTATATGGCTACACCTTC.

The V gene is TRBV6-5, the J gene TRBJ2-2; 9 bases match TRBD2. The CDR3 contains 14 residues. Trimming removed 6 bases from V and 3 bases from J; junction bases left unmatched: 2. Germline loops: CDR1 MNHEY, CDR2 SVGAGI. In DNA form, the CDR3 reads TGTGCCAGCAGGCCTAGCGGGGACACCGGGGAGCTGTTTTTT. Translated, it gives CASRPSGDTGELFF.